This paragraph covers one TCR beta chain sequence. This entry is derived from a study of blood T cell repertoires in COVID-19. There are 17 residues in the CDR3. Germline V gene sequence: CDR1 LNHDA, CDR2 SQIVND (reference sequence). With 1 base removed from V and 6 bases from J, the gap between germline ends came to 18 bases. In the original analysis: Reference gene primers were amplified, and this amplification served to estimate nucleated cell counts. The table came from immunoSEQ multiplex PCR; TCRdb's copy has only in-frame clones and leaves some out. For V, J and clone size, that table is used; D and trimming come from the DNA. Seen here are 25,000 to 35,000 clones, over 75% observed once, and the top ten hold less than 8%.

The receptor comes from a man in his fifties or sixties with COVID-19, enrolled during active disease. This chain connects TRBV19 to TRBJ2-2, with D possibly matching TRBD1 (5 bases). Sequenced: peripheral blood. The CDR3 loop is CASSIAPGSEGAGELFF. For the CDR3, the DNA is TGTGCCAGTAGTATAGCCCCAGGGTCGGAAGGGGCCGGGGAGCTGTTTTTT.